A selection of T cell receptor beta chains follows, all from one sample in a study of radiotherapy plus CTLA-4 blockade in lung cancer. Repertoires were generated with immunoSEQ multiplex PCR, while TCRdb's copy carries only in-frame clones and drops some. The table includes around 80,000 clones, approximately 80% detected once. This sample comprised peripheral blood, obtained from a patient treated with radiotherapy plus ipilimumab. These receptors originate from a human donor with non-small cell lung cancer who had stable disease on radiotherapy plus ipilimumab. The CDR3 runs from the conserved cysteine through the conserved F or W. The order of the fields is D gene, J gene, V gene, clone size, CDR3 DNA, CDR3 protein. A D gene is named only where the DNA matches it firmly. Clone size appears in some rows only: once, few, many, or a class for an expanded clone.

NA	TRBJ2-7	TRBV6-1	few	TGTGCCAGCTGGGAGGGGGGTAGGGAGCAGTACTTC	CASWEGGREQYF
TRBD2	TRBJ2-1	TRBV7-3	NA	TGTGCCAGCAGCTTGGGACTAGCGGGTATCAATGAGCAGTTCTTC	CASSLGLAGINEQFF
NA	TRBJ2-5	TRBV5-1	NA	TGCGCCAGCAGCTTGACCCGGACAGCCCAAGAGACCCAGTACTTC	CASSLTRTAQETQYF
NA	TRBJ1-2	TRBV27	NA	TGTGCCAGCAGAATGGGGGTCGGGGGGAACTATGGCTACACCTTC	CASRMGVGGNYGYTF
TRBD2	TRBJ2-3	TRBV11-3	NA	TGTGCCAGCAGCTTAGATCTGGCGGGGGGCACAGATACGCAGTATTTT	CASSLDLAGGTDTQYF
NA	TRBJ1-5	TRBV19	NA	TGTGCCAGTAGTATAGCCGACAGATATCAGCCCCAGCATTTT	CASSIADRYQPQHF
NA	TRBJ1-2	TRBV27	NA	TGTGCCAGCAGTAACCCAGGGTATGGCTACACCTTC	CASSNPGYGYTF
NA	TRBJ1-1	TRBV5-1	NA	TGCGCCAGCAGCTTGCGGTCAGACAACACTGAAGCTTTCTTT	CASSLRSDNTEAFF
TRBD1	TRBJ2-3	TRBV19	NA	TGTGCCAGTAGCCGAGGGACAGATACTAGCACAGATACGCAGTATTTT	CASSRGTDTSTDTQYF
TRBD1	TRBJ2-2	TRBV6-5	NA	TGTGCCAGCAGCCAGGACAGGGGGCCTACCGGGGAGCTGTTTTTT	CASSQDRGPTGELFF
TRBD2	TRBJ2-5	TRBV5-1	NA	TGCGCCAGCATGGGGGAGGGAGAGACCCAGTACTTC	CASMGEGETQYF
TRBD2	TRBJ2-1	TRBV5-1	NA	TGCGCCAGCAGCTTCGGCGGGGGGCTCTCCTACAATGAGCAGTTCTTC	CASSFGGGLSYNEQFF
TRBD2	TRBJ2-1	TRBV30	NA	TGTGCCTGGGAGCGGGAGGGCCTTAATGAGCAGTTCTTC	CAWEREGLNEQFF
NA	TRBJ1-3	TRBV5-4	NA	TGTGCCAGCAGCAAGGGGGGGTCTCTCTCTGGAAACACCATATATTTT	CASSKGGSLSGNTIYF
NA	TRBJ1-2	TRBV28	NA	TGTGCCAGCAGTCCCACTGTCTCAGGGTTGGGATATGGCTACACCTTC	CASSPTVSGLGYGYTF
NA	TRBJ2-1	TRBV6-5	NA	TGTGCCAGCAGCAAAGGAAGGTTGGATTACAATGAGCAGTTCTTC	CASSKGRLDYNEQFF
NA	TRBJ1-1	TRBV7-9	NA	TGTGCCAGCAGCTTACTGGGGAGATGGAGTGAAGCTTTCTTT	CASSLLGRWSEAFF
TRBD1	TRBJ1-6	TRBV29-1	NA	TGCAGCACCGCCAAGGACGACAGGGGATGCGGTTCGAATTCACCCCTCCACTTT	CSTAKDDRGCGSNSPLHF
NA	TRBJ2-7	TRBV11-1	NA	TGTGCCAGCAGCTTATCAGGGTTTTCCGGCCACGAGCAGTACTTC	CASSLSGFSGHEQYF